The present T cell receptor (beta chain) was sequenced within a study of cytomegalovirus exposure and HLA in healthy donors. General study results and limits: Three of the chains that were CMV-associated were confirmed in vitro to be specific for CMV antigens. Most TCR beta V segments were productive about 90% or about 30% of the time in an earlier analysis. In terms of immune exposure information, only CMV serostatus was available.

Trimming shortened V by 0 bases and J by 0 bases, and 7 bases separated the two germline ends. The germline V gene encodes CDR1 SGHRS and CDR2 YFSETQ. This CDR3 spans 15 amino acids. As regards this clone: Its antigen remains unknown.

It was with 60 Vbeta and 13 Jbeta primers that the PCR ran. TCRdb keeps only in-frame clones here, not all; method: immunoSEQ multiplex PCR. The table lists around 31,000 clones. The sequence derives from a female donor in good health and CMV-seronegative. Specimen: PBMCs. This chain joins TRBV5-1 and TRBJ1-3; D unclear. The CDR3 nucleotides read TGCGCCAGCAGCTTGGATGGCCTCTCTGGAAACACCATATATTTT. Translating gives CASSLDGLSGNTIYF.